Listed below are T cell receptor beta chains from one sample, sequenced in a study of cytomegalovirus exposure and HLA in healthy donors. Produced via immunoSEQ multiplex PCR; TCRdb's table is partial and in-frame only. Of 140,000 or so clones listed, roughly 87% are singletons. Sequenced: PBMCs. These TCRs come from a man aged 18 to 29 in good health and CMV-seropositive. Both conserved end residues are part of each CDR3. D genes are given only for firm matches. Expanded clones are given a class, and other clones once, few, many or no size at all.

v_call	clone_size	d_call	j_call	cdr3_aa	cdr3_nt
TRBV6-6	.	TRBD1	TRBJ1-5	CASSWTGDNQPQHF	TGTGCCAGCAGTTGGACAGGGGATAATCAGCCCCAGCATTTT
TRBV6-6	.	.	TRBJ2-5	CASNSPQETQYF	TGTGCCAGCAACAGTCCCCAAGAGACCCAGTACTTC
TRBV5-1	.	.	TRBJ1-3	CASSSGIPSGNTIYF	TGCGCCAGCAGCTCTGGCATTCCCTCTGGAAACACCATATATTTT
TRBV2	.	.	TRBJ2-7	CASRHRTGLSSYEQYF	TGTGCCAGCAGGCACCGAACAGGGCTCAGCTCCTACGAGCAGTACTTC
TRBV10-3	.	.	TRBJ2-2	CAIRSSDNTGELFF	TGTGCCATCCGGAGTAGCGATAACACCGGGGAGCTGTTTTTT
TRBV5-1	.	.	TRBJ2-7	CASSLAPSYEQYF	TGCGCCAGCAGCTTGGCCCCTTCCTACGAGCAGTACTTC
TRBV5-7	.	TRBD1	TRBJ2-2	CASSQQGAGELFF	TGTGCCAGCAGCCAGCAGGGGGCCGGGGAGCTGTTTTTT
TRBV7-3	.	.	TRBJ1-5	CASSLDRNQPQHF	TGTGCCAGCAGCCTCGACAGGAATCAGCCCCAGCATTTT
TRBV4-1	once	TRBD1	TRBJ2-7	CASSQDRVGQAYEQYF	TGCGCCAGCAGCCAAGATCGGGTCGGACAGGCATACGAGCAGTACTTC
TRBV4-2	few	TRBD1	TRBJ1-2	CASRAGTDLGGYTF	TGTGCCAGCAGGGCCGGGACAGACCTTGGGGGCTACACCTTC
TRBV6-1	once	.	TRBJ2-7	CASSDTHYEQYF	TGTGCCAGCAGTGACACACACTACGAGCAGTACTTC
TRBV6-5	.	.	TRBJ2-1	CASSYSLEGDVQFF	TGTGCCAGCAGTTACTCCCTTGAGGGAGACGTGCAGTTCTTC
TRBV29-1	.	TRBD1	TRBJ1-1	CSAPTGGGTEAFF	TGCAGCGCACCGACAGGGGGGGGCACTGAAGCTTTCTTT
TRBV5-4	.	TRBD1	TRBJ2-2	CASSPGQETGELFF	TGTGCCAGCAGCCCCGGACAGGAAACCGGGGAGCTGTTTTTT
TRBV5-4	.	.	TRBJ2-7	CASSLGQKVYEQYF	TGTGCCAGCAGCTTGGGGCAGAAAGTCTACGAGCAGTACTTC
TRBV28	.	.	TRBJ1-2	CASSGDTNYGYTF	TGTGCCAGCTCCGGGGATACAAACTATGGCTACACCTTC
TRBV11-2	.	.	TRBJ2-6	CASNKRGLSGANVLTF	TGTGCCAGCAACAAACGGGGTCTCTCTGGGGCCAACGTCCTGACTTTC
TRBV19	.	.	TRBJ2-7	CASSIGWATDEQYF	TGTGCCAGTAGTATAGGCTGGGCGACGGACGAGCAGTACTTC
TRBV15	.	.	TRBJ1-2	CATSRDRVSSNYGYTF	TGTGCCACCAGCAGAGATCGGGTCAGCAGTAACTATGGCTACACCTTC
TRBV28	.	TRBD1	TRBJ1-6	CASSEGQGGVGVYSPLHF	TGTGCCAGCAGCGAAGGACAGGGGGGCGTGGGTGTTTATTCACCCCTCCACTTT
TRBV5-1	once	TRBD1	TRBJ1-2	CASNSGTAEFYGYTF	TGCGCCAGCAATTCCGGGACAGCGGAGTTTTATGGCTACACCTTC
TRBV7-9	.	TRBD2	TRBJ2-7	CASSLLASGSYEQYF	TGTGCCAGCAGCTTATTAGCTAGCGGGAGTTACGAGCAGTACTTC
TRBV14	.	TRBD2	TRBJ2-5	CASSHLGQLAGEVETQYF	TGTGCCAGCAGCCACCTGGGGCAACTAGCGGGAGAAGTGGAGACCCAGTACTTC
TRBV19	.	.	TRBJ2-4	CASSIGGARGIQYF	TGTGCCAGTAGTATTGGGGGGGCACGGGGCATTCAGTACTTC
TRBV6-5	.	.	TRBJ2-5	CASSLRGTGGTQYF	TGTGCCAGCAGCCTCCGGGGCACCGGGGGGACCCAGTACTTC
TRBV7-9	.	.	TRBJ1-5	CASSLDGGRQPQHF	TGTGCCAGCAGCTTAGATGGGGGCAGGCAGCCCCAGCATTTT
TRBV30	.	.	TRBJ2-1	CAWRNFQGSYNEQFF	TGTGCCTGGAGGAACTTTCAGGGATCCTACAATGAGCAGTTCTTC
TRBV18	.	.	TRBJ2-1	CASSRREDSSYNEQFF	TGTGCCAGCTCACGCCGCGAGGACAGCTCCTACAATGAGCAGTTCTTC
TRBV27	.	TRBD2	TRBJ2-7	CASRLAGAYEQYF	TGTGCCAGTAGACTAGCGGGAGCTTACGAGCAGTACTTC
TRBV29-1	few	.	TRBJ1-1	CSAGQSGTEAFF	TGCAGCGCCGGACAGTCGGGGACTGAAGCTTTCTTT
TRBV15	.	.	TRBJ1-2	CATSRDGGRGAFYGYTF	TGTGCCACCAGCAGAGATGGGGGACGCGGGGCCTTCTATGGCTACACCTTC
TRBV30	.	TRBD2	TRBJ2-7	CAWAGTSGSRGHEQYF	TGTGCCTGGGCCGGGACTAGCGGGAGCAGAGGGCACGAGCAGTACTTC
TRBV11-3	.	.	TRBJ2-2	CASSLEGGGELFF	TGTGCCAGCAGCTTAGAGGGAGGCGGGGAGCTGTTTTTT
TRBV13	.	.	TRBJ1-2	CASSTLWGLYGYTF	TGTGCCAGCAGCACGTTGTGGGGACTATATGGCTACACCTTC
TRBV12-5	.	.	TRBJ1-2	CASGLATGSYGYTF	TGTGCTAGTGGTTTGGCAACGGGGAGCTATGGCTACACCTTC
TRBV30	.	.	TRBJ1-5	CAWTESPGQPQHF	TGTGCCTGGACTGAATCCCCCGGGCAGCCCCAGCATTTT
TRBV28	.	TRBD2	TRBJ2-1	CASSISGGSQKFF	TGTGCCAGCAGCATTAGCGGGGGCTCCCAAAAATTCTTC
TRBV6-4	.	.	TRBJ1-1	CASRNFGGSSEAFF	TGTGCCAGCAGGAATTTCGGAGGGAGCTCTGAAGCTTTCTTT
TRBV4-2	.	.	TRBJ2-4	CASSQDSLRGAGASAKNIQYF	TGTGCCAGCAGCCAAGATTCTCTCCGGGGGGCCGGCGCCTCAGCCAAAAACATTCAGTACTTC
TRBV5-1	.	TRBD2	TRBJ2-1	CASSTLPGTSGLNEQFF	TGCGCCAGCAGCACCCTGCCCGGGACTAGCGGTTTGAATGAGCAGTTCTTC
TRBV30	.	.	TRBJ1-3	CALGRSSGNTIYF	TGTGCCCTGGGCAGGTCCTCTGGAAACACCATATATTTT
TRBV7-9	.	TRBD2	TRBJ2-5	CASSPSGYQEGTQYF	TGTGCCAGCAGCCCTAGCGGATACCAAGAAGGGACCCAGTACTTC
TRBV5-1	.	.	TRBJ2-3	CASSPSTDTQYF	TGCGCCAGCAGCCCGAGCACAGATACGCAGTATTTT